The next 18 T cell receptor beta chains were all read from a single sample in a study of control samples from healthy donors and cancer patients. The method was immunoSEQ multiplex PCR; TCRdb's version includes in-frame clones alone and lacks a portion of them. The data hold about 130,000 clones, with around 92% observed a single time. The source material was PBMCs. These receptors were collected from a man at least 80 years old with head and neck cancer.

The chain is built from TRBV7-2 and TRBJ2-2; 8 bases are shared with TRBD2. Germline CDR1 reads SGHTA; CDR2 reads FQGNSA. V trimming: 5 bases; J trimming: 7 bases; junction bases outside the gene matches: 12. The CDR3 has 16 amino acids. The CDR3: CASSPLQREYNGELFF. The CDR3 DNA reads TGTGCCAGCAGCCCCCTCCAGCGGGAGTATAACGGGGAGCTGTTTTTT.

The CDR3 nucleotides are TGCGCCAGCAGCCAAGCCCTCGGGGGGAATAATTCACCCCTCCACTTT. Translation gives CASSQALGGNNSPLHF. V usage is TRBV4-1 and J usage is TRBJ1-6; perhaps TRBD1 as D (5 bases). Germline V CDR1 and CDR2: MGHRA, YSYEKL. The germline V and J ends were trimmed by 1 base and 5 bases, with 12 bases remaining between them. There are 16 residues in the CDR3.

The chain recombines TRBV6-1 with TRBJ1-1; no definite D call. Between the trimmed V and J ends, which lost 1 base and 4 bases, there was a span of 13 bases. Germline-derived CDR1 and CDR2 are MNHNS and SASEGT. The CDR3 runs 15 residues. For the CDR3, the DNA is TGTGCCAGCAGTGAAGTGAGGCAGACGAGCACTGAAGCTTTCTTT. Translating gives CASSEVRQTSTEAFF.

V gene TRBV20-1 combines with J gene TRBJ1-1; no clear D gene. The length of the CDR3 is 10 residues. The germline V and J ends were trimmed by 4 bases and 9 bases, with 9 bases remaining between them. The germline V gene has CDR1 DFQATT and CDR2 SNEGSKA (reference sequence). The CDR3 reads CSAIDAQAFF. As DNA, the CDR3 is TGCAGTGCTATAGATGCTCAAGCTTTCTTT.

This chain links TRBV24-1 with TRBJ2-1; 8 positions agree with TRBD1. Trimming removed 5 bases from V and 4 bases from J; junction bases left unmatched: 12. This CDR3 region has 17 residues. In germline, CDR1 is KGHDR, CDR2 SFDVKD. CDR3 loop: CATSARVGQGSYNEQFF. CDR3 nucleotides: TGTGCCACCAGTGCTCGTGTAGGACAGGGTTCTTACAATGAGCAGTTCTTC.

The chain employs TRBV11-2 and TRBJ2-1; D gene unclear. Germline-derived CDR1 and CDR2 are SGHAT and FQNNGV. The CDR3 runs 11 residues. V lost 1 base, J lost 8 bases, and 3 bases lay in between. The CDR3 is CASSLVYEQFF. CDR3 DNA: TGTGCCAGCAGCTTAGTGTATGAGCAGTTCTTC.

The chain joins TRBV5-1 to TRBJ1-2; 10 nucleotides line up with TRBD1. CDR1 SGHRS and CDR2 YFSETQ come from the germline V gene. The CDR3 consists of 14 residues. The trim removed 3 bases at V and 2 bases at J, leaving 1 base unmatched. The CDR3 sequence is CASSSDRGNYGYTF. The CDR3 DNA sequence: TGCGCCAGCAGCTCGGACAGGGGGAACTATGGCTACACCTTC.

This chain uses TRBV29-1 with TRBJ1-4; tentatively, D is TRBD1 (5 bases). The CDR3 loop spans 13 amino acids. The germline V gene encodes CDR1 SQVTM and CDR2 ANQGSEA. V lost 7 bases and J lost 4, with 13 bases in between. The CDR3, as DNA: TGCAGCGGGAGGGACGGATATAATGAAAAACTGTTTTTT. This codes for CSGRDGYNEKLFF.

The V and J genes are TRBV4-2 and TRBJ2-5; 12 bases agree with TRBD2. Germline V lookup: CDR1 LGHNA, CDR2 YNFKEQ. The V gene end was trimmed by 4 bases and the J gene end by 3 bases; junction bases not matched to a gene: 21. This CDR3 has 21 residues. The CDR3 sequence is CASSPLVRASGGGNPKETQYF. The CDR3 nucleotides read TGTGCCAGCAGCCCCCTAGTAAGGGCTAGCGGGGGGGGTAACCCTAAAGAGACCCAGTACTTC.

The V gene is TRBV20-1, the J gene TRBJ2-1, with TRBD2 matching over 10 bases. The trim removed 3 bases at V and 4 bases at J, leaving 3 bases unmatched. This CDR3 contains 14 residues. The germline gives CDR1 DFQATT, CDR2 SNEGSKA (reference sequence). The CDR3: CSASTSGVYNEQFF. The CDR3 DNA reads as TGCAGTGCTAGTACTAGCGGGGTATACAATGAGCAGTTCTTC.

This clone has just one count. The rearrangement links TRBV6-4 to TRBJ2-4, with TRBD2 as a possible D gene (5 bases). The ends were cut back, 6 bases at V and 0 bases at J, with 12 bases in the middle. The length of the CDR3 is 15 residues. CDR1 and CDR2 from the germline V gene are MRHNA and SNTAGT. The CDR3 sequence is CASSGGGLAKNIQYF. Here the CDR3 DNA reads TGTGCCAGCAGCGGCGGCGGGCTAGCCAAAAACATTCAGTACTTC.

This clone showed up just a few times. The chain combines TRBV7-9 with TRBJ2-7; D ambiguous. Trimming cost V 2 bases and J 3 bases, with 5 bases left between them. Per the germline V gene, CDR1 is SEHNR and CDR2 is FQNEAQ (reference sequence). The CDR3 spans 12 residues. In DNA form, the CDR3 reads TGTGCCAGCAGCTTATCCAACTACGAGCAGTACTTC. It is translated as CASSLSNYEQYF.

This rearrangement joins TRBV6-2 or TRBV6-3 to TRBJ2-7; 13 positions match TRBD2. The CDR3 totals 15 residues. Looked up from germline, CDR1 is MNHEY and CDR2 is SVGEGT. Trimming cost V 4 bases and J 6 bases; bases outside gene matches: 6. As DNA, the CDR3 is TGTGCCAGCAGTTCCCCCGGACTAGCGGGAGTCGAGCAGTACTTC. This sequence encodes CASSSPGLAGVEQYF.

The V call is TRBV14, the J call TRBJ1-3; D perhaps matches TRBD1 (5 bases). V lost 3 bases and J 4 bases, leaving 16 bases between the germline ends. Germline lookup yields CDR1 SGHDN and CDR2 FVKESK. The CDR3 is 16 residues long. The CDR3 DNA reads TGTGCCAGCAGCCAGTTAAGAGGGGTTCCAGGAAACACCATATATTTT. Translated, it gives CASSQLRGVPGNTIYF.

This chain uses TRBV23-1 with TRBJ2-7; D remains ambiguous. TRBV23-1 is marked as an open reading frame, function uncertain. Trimming shortened V by 7 bases and J by 0 bases, and 13 bases separated the two germline ends. This CDR3 has 14 residues. The CDR3 sequence: CASIKGQNSYEQYF. In nucleotides, the CDR3 is TGCGCCAGCATAAAAGGGCAGAACTCCTACGAGCAGTACTTC.

This clone was counted between two and nine times. The gene calls are TRBV30 and TRBJ1-2; D remains ambiguous. CDR3 length: 14 residues. The V gene's germline CDR1 is GTSNPN and CDR2 SVGIG (reference sequence). V was shortened by 1 base and J by 1 base, with 10 bases between the two germline ends. The CDR3 here is CAWSEGIGNYGYTF. CDR3 in DNA: TGTGCCTGGAGTGAGGGTATAGGTAACTATGGCTACACCTTC. The full variable domain, with the rest looked up from reference TRBV30 and TRBJ1-2, is SQTIHQWPATLVQPVGSPLSLECTVEGTSNPNLYWYRQAAGRGLQLLFYSVGIGQISSEVPQNLSASRPQDRQFILSSKKLLLSDSGFYLCAWSEGIGNYGYTFGSGTRLTVV.

The chain is built from TRBV7-6 and TRBJ1-1; 8 bases align to TRBD1. This CDR3 region has 15 residues. J gave up 6 bases and V 5 bases, and 11 bases lay outside the gene matches. Germline CDR1 is SGHVS and CDR2 is FNYEAQ. Here the CDR3 DNA reads TGTGCCAGCAGCCCGACGACAGGGGCGATCGCTGAAGCTTTCTTT. It codes for CASSPTTGAIAEAFF.

V and J are TRBV10-3 and TRBJ2-7, with D uncertain. There are 14 residues in the CDR3. CDR1 is ENHRY and CDR2 is SYGVKD in the germline V gene. V was clipped by 5 bases and J by 2 bases, with 13 bases between them. The CDR3 sequence: CAISLAGPAYEQYF. The CDR3 DNA follows: TGTGCCATCAGTTTAGCAGGACCTGCCTACGAGCAGTACTTC.